This TCR beta chain came from a study of OX40 agonist ivuxolimab in advanced cancers. In the study overall: Participants, approximately 81% male, averaged roughly 59 years of age, ranging from roughly 20 to 80.

Details on this clone: Its target is not known.

This CDR3 contains 18 residues. Trimming pared 0 bases from V and 0 bases from J, leaving 15 bases between. CDR1 and CDR2 from the germline V gene are KGHSH and LQKENI. Generated by immunoSEQ multiplex PCR, the TCRdb table keeps only in-frame clones and is missing some. The sample records tens of thousands of clones, roughly 88% being singletons. General observations from the study: Some nonresponders also had low normalized T-cell clonal expansion. At 0.1 to 3.0 mg/kg and by week 6, clonal expansion occurred in CD4+ and CD8+ blood T cells.

This specimen consisted of CD4+ or CD8+ T cells sorted from blood, obtained in a trial of the OX40 agonist ivuxolimab. The TCR comes from an adult with an advanced solid tumor such as melanoma, head and neck, liver or kidney cancer. The J gene is TRBJ2-1, the V gene TRBV18; no definite D call. CDR3 nucleotides: TGTGCCAGCTCACCACCGGGGAACCCGTTGAGCTCCTACAATGAGCAGTTCTTC. Amino acid sequence: CASSPPGNPLSSYNEQFF.